This is a list of T cell receptor beta chains from one sample in a study of CD8 T cells in Susac syndrome. TCRdb recomputed calls from the immunoSEQ multiplex PCR reads with MiXCR, one row per CDR3 protein. Here the sample spans a few hundred thousand distinct CDR3 sequences, about 90% being singletons. The sample was CD4+ T cells from PBMCs. These TCRs come from a human donor with multiple sclerosis. Each CDR3 is given with its conserved first and last residue. A D gene is named only where the DNA matches it firmly. Only some rows state a clone size, as once, few, many or a class for expanded clones.

>.|TRBV5-6|TRBJ2-5|TRBD2
CASSAGLAGPQETQYF
TGTGCCAGCAGCGCGGGACTAGCGGGACCCCAAGAGACCCAGTACTTC
>once|TRBV12-3/TRBV12-4|TRBJ1-3|.
CASSQGLRNTIYF
TGTGCCAGCAGTCAGGGGTTGAGAAACACCATATATTTT
>.|TRBV6-2/TRBV6-3|TRBJ1-2|.
CASRDYGYTF
TGTGCCAGTCGGGACTATGGCTACACCTTC
>.|TRBV12-3/TRBV12-4|TRBJ2-7|.
CASSRAGPTGYEQYF
.
>.|TRBV12-3/TRBV12-4|TRBJ1-1|.
CASSRLGEAFF
TGTGCCAGCAGTCGCTTGGGGGAAGCTTTCTTT
>.|TRBV5-6|TRBJ2-1|.
CASSLGRGQMGVEQFF
TGTGCCAGCAGCTTGGGTCGGGGTCAGATGGGGGTTGAGCAGTTCTTC
>.|TRBV20-1|TRBJ2-3|.
CSARNDLHSRDTQYF
TGCAGTGCTAGGAATGACCTCCACTCCAGAGATACGCAGTATTTT
>once|TRBV11-2|TRBJ1-2|.
CASSFGGAGYGYTF
TGTGCCAGCAGCTTTGGGGGCGCGGGCTATGGCTACACCTTC
>.|TRBV29-1|TRBJ2-7|.
CSVVVGFPQAQYF
TGCAGCGTTGTCGTAGGGTTTCCCCAAGCGCAGTACTTC
>.|TRBV4-1|TRBJ2-3|.
CASSQVSGAGTQYF
TGCGCCAGCAGCCAAGTGTCGGGGGCCGGTACGCAGTATTTT
>.|TRBV29-1|TRBJ1-5|TRBD1
CSAGTGVAAQPQHF
TGCAGCGCAGGGACAGGGGTCGCCGCTCAGCCCCAGCATTTT
>.|TRBV2|TRBJ2-3|.
CASGFATSTDTQYF
TGTGCCAGCGGGTTTGCGACAAGCACAGATACGCAGTATTTT
>.|TRBV10-3|TRBJ1-6|.
CATQGTGNSPLHF
TGTGCCACGCAAGGGACGGGTAATTCACCCCTCCACTTT
>.|TRBV28|TRBJ1-2|.
CASSSLTGPPTNYGYTF
TGTGCCAGCAGTTCCTTGACCGGACCTCCCACTAACTATGGCTACACCTTC
>.|TRBV20-1|TRBJ1-6|TRBD1
CSAREDWDRRGPYNSPLHF
TGCAGTGCTAGAGAGGACTGGGACAGGAGGGGACCCTATAATTCACCCCTCCACTTT
>once|TRBV12-3/TRBV12-4|TRBJ1-5|TRBD1
CASSQDRHSNQPQHF
TGTGCCAGCAGCCAGGACAGGCATAGCAATCAGCCCCAGCATTTT
>.|TRBV7-3|TRBJ2-7|TRBD2
CASSQGLAGTYEQYF
TGTGCCAGCAGCCAAGGGCTAGCGGGGACCTACGAGCAGTACTTC